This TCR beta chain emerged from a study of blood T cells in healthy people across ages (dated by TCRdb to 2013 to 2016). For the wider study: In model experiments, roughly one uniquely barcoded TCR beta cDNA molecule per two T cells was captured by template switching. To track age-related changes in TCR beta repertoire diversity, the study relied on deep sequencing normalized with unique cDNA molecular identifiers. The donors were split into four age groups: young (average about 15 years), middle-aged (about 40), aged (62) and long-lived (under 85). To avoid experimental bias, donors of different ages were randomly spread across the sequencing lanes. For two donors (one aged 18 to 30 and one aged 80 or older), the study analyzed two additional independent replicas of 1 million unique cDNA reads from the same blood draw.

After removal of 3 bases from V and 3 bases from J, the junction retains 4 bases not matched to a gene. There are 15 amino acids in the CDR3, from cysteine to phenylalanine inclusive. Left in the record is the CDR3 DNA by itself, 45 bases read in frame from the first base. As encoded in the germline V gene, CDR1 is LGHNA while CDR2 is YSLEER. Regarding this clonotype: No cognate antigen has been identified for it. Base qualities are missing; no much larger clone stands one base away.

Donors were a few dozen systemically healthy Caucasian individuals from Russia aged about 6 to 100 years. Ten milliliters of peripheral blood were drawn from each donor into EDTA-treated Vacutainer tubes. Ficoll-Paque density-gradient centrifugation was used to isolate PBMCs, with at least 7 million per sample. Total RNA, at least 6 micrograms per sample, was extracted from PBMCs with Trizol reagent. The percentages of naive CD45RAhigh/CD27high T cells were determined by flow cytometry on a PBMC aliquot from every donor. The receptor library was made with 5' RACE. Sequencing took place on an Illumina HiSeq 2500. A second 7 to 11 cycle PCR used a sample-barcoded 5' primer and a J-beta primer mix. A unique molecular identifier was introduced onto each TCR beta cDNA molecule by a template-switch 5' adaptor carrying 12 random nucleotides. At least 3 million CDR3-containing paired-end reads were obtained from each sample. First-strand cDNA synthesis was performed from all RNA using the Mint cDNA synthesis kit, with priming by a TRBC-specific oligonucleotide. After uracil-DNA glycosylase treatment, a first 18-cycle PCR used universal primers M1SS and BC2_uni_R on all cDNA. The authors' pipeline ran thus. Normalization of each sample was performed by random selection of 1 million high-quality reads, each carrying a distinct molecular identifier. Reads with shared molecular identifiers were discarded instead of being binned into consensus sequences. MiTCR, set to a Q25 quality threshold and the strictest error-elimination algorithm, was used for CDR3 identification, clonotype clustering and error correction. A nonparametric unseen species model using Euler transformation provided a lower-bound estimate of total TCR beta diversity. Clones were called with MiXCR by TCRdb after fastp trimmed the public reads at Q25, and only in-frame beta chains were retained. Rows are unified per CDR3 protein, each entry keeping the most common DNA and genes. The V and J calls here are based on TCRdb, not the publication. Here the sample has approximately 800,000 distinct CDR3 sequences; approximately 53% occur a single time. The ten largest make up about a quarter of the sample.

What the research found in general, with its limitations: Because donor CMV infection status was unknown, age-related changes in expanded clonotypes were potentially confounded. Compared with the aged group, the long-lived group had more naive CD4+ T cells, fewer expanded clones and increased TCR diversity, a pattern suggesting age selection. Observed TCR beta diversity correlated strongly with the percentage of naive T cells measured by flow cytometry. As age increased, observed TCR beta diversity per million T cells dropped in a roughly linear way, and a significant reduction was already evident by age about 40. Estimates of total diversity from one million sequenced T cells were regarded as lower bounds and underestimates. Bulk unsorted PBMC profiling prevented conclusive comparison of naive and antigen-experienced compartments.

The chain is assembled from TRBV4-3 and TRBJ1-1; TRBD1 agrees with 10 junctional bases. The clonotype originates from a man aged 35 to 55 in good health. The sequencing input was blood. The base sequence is TGCGCCAGCAGCCATTCCGGGACAGGGGACACTGAAGCTTTCTTT. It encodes CASSHSGTGDTEAFF.